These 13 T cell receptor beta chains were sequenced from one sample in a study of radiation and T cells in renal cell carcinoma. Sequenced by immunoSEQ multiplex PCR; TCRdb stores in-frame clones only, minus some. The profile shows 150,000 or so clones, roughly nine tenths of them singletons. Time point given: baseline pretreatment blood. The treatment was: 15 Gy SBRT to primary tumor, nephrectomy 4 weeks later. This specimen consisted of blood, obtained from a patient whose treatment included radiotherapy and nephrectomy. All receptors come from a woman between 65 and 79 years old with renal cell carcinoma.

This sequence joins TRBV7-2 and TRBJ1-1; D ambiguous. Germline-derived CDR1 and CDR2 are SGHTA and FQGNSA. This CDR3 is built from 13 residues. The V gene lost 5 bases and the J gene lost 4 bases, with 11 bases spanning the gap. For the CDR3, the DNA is TGTGCCAGCAGCCCCCGGTGGGGCACTGAAGCTTTCTTT. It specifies CASSPRWGTEAFF.

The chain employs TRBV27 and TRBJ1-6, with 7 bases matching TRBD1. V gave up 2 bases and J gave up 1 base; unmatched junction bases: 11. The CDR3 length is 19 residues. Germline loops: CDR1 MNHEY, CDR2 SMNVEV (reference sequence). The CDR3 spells CASSLRPRDSPSYNSPLHF. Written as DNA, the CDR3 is TGTGCCAGCAGTTTAAGGCCCCGGGACAGTCCTTCCTATAATTCACCCCTCCACTTT.

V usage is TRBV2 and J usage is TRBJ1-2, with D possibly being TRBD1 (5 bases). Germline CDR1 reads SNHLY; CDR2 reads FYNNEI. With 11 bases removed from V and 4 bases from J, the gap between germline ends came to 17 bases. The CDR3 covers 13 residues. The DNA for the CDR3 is TGTGCCGCAATGGAGGGGTCGAGCTATGGCTACACCTTC. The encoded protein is CAAMEGSSYGYTF.

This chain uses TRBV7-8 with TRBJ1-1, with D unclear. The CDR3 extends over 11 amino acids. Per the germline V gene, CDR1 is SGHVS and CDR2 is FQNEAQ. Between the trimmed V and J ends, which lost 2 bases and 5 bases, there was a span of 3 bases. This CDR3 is CASSLYTEAFF. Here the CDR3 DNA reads TGTGCCAGCAGCTTATATACTGAAGCTTTCTTT.

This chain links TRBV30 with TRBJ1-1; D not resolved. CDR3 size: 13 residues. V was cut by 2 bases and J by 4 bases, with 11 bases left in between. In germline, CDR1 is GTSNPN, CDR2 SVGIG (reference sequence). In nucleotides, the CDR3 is TGTGCCTGGAGTACGGGTCAAGGCACTGAAGCTTTCTTT. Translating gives CAWSTGQGTEAFF.

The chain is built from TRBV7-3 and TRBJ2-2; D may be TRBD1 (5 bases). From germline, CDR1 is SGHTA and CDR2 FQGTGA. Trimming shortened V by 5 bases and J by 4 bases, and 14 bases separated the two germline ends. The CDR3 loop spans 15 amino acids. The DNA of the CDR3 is TGTGCCAGCAGCCCTCAAGGGGTGGGCACCGGGGAGCTGTTTTTT. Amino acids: CASSPQGVGTGELFF.

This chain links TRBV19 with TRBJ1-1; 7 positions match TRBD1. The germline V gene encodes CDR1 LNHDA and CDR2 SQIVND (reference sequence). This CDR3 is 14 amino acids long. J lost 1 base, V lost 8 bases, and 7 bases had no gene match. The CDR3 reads CASSKGAENTEAFF. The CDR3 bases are TGTGCCAGTTCGAAGGGGGCCGAGAACACTGAAGCTTTCTTT.

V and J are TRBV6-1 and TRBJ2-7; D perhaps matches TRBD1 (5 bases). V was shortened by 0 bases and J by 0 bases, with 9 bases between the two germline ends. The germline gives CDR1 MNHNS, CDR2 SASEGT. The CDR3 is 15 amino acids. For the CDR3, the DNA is TGTGCCAGCAGTGAAGCAGAACAGGTCTCCTACGAGCAGTACTTC. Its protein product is CASSEAEQVSYEQYF.

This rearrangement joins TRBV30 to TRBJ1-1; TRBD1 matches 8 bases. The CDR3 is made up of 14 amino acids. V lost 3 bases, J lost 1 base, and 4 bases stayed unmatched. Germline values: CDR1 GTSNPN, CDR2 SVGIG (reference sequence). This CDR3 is CAWRIGQGNTEAFF. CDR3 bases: TGTGCCTGGAGGATTGGACAGGGGAACACTGAAGCTTTCTTT.

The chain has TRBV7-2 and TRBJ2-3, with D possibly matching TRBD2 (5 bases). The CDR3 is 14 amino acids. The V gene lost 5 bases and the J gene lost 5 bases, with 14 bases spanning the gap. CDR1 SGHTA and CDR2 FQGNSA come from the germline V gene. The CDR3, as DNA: TGTGCCAGCAGCGGGAGCCTCCTCGTAGATACGCAGTATTTT. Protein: CASSGSLLVDTQYF.

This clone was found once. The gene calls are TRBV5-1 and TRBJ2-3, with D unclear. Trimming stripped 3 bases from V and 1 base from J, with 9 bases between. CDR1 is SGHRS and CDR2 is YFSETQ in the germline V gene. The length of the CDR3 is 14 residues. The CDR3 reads CASSWTDGTDTQYF. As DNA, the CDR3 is TGCGCCAGCAGCTGGACGGACGGCACAGATACGCAGTATTTT. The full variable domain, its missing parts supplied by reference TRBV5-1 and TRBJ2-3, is KAGVTQTPRYLIKTRGQQVTLSCSPISGHRSVSWYQQTPGQGLQFLFEYFSETQRNKGNFPGRFSGRQFSNSRSEMNVSTLELGDSALYLCASSWTDGTDTQYFGPGTRLTVL.

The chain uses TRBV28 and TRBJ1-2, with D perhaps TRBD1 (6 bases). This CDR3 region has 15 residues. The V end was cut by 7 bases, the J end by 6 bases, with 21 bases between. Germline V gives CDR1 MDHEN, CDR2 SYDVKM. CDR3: CASTSEGQGRDGYTF. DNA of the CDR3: TGTGCCAGCACATCCGAAGGGCAGGGGAGGGATGGCTACACCTTC.

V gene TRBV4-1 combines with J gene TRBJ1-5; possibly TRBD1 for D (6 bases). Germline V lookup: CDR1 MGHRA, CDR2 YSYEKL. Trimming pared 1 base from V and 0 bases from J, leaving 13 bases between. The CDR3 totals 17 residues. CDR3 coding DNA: TGCGCCAGCAGCCAAGGTGGGAAAGGGGGTAGCAATCAGCCCCAGCATTTT. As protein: CASSQGGKGGSNQPQHF.